This entry is about one T cell receptor (beta chain). Its antigen remains unknown. The trim removed 4 bases at V and 4 bases at J, leaving 13 bases unmatched. The CDR3 runs 16 residues. Per germline, CDR1 SGHDT and CDR2 YYEEEE. The record originates from a study of response to subunit inactivated influenza vaccine. TCRdb ran MiXCR on the RT-PCR reads and lists one entry per CDR3 protein. Here the sample spans 500,000 or so distinct CDR3 sequences, approximately 11% being singletons. Whole-study findings and limits: Researchers suggested that each seasonal influenza vaccination recruits few new T cells.

The chain combines TRBV5-6 with TRBJ2-5; TRBD1 matches at 7 bases. Sequences were derived from PBMCs from blood, sampled about 40 days after vaccination. This sequence was found in a man aged 50-60 years who received an inactivated influenza vaccine. In DNA form, the CDR3 reads TGTGCCAGCAGCGGAGTCACAGGGGTCGGGCGAGAGACCCAGTACTTC. Protein: CASSGVTGVGRETQYF. The complete variable domain, with remaining parts taken from reference TRBV5-6 and TRBJ2-5, reads DAGVTQSPTHLIKTRGQQVTLRCSPKSGHDTVSWYQQALGQGPQFIFQYYEEEERQRGNFPDRFSGHQFPNYSSELNVNALLLGDSALYLCASSGVTGVGRETQYFGPGTRLLVL.